The 31 T cell receptor beta chains below come from one sample, sequenced in a study of PD-1 blockade in mismatch repair-deficient tumors. Generated by immunoSEQ multiplex PCR, the TCRdb table keeps only in-frame clones and is missing some. This sample has 30,000 to 45,000 clones, with approximately 83% found just once. The source material was PBMCs, sampled roughly nine months after starting pembrolizumab. Receptor source: an adult with mismatch repair-deficient cancer.

The chain links TRBV27 to TRBJ1-4; TRBD1 agrees at 11 bases. The CDR3 runs to 15 residues. Trimming removed 5 bases from V and 6 bases from J; junction bases left unmatched: 5. The V gene's germline CDR1 is MNHEY and CDR2 SMNVEV (reference sequence). CDR3: CASSPDRGRYEKLFF. DNA for the CDR3: TGTGCCAGCAGTCCGGACAGGGGGCGGTATGAAAAACTGTTTTTT.

V is TRBV29-1 and J is TRBJ2-3; 9 bases map to TRBD1. The CDR3 sequence is 13 residues long. V lost 1 base and J lost 4; bases outside the gene matches: 0. The V gene's germline CDR1 is SQVTM and CDR2 ANQGSEA. The CDR3 sequence is CSVEGQGADTQYF. The CDR3 DNA is TGCAGCGTTGAAGGACAGGGGGCAGATACGCAGTATTTT.

The gene calls are TRBV7-3 and TRBJ2-7; 11 bases agree with TRBD2. The CDR3 has 15 residues. Losses at the gene ends were 4 bases for V and 7 bases for J; bases not matched to a gene: 9. Germline values: CDR1 SGHTA, CDR2 FQGTGA. The CDR3 region is CASSSALAGVGEQYF. The CDR3 DNA reads TGTGCCAGCAGCTCCGCACTAGCGGGAGTGGGGGAGCAGTACTTC.

The chain combines TRBV2 with TRBJ2-4; weak D call: TRBD2 (5 bases). V dropped 2 bases and J dropped 0 bases, with 14 bases sitting between them. Per the germline V gene, CDR1 is SNHLY and CDR2 is FYNNEI. CDR3 length: 17 amino acids. The CDR3 here is CASSEMLALLAKNIQYF. The CDR3 nucleotides read TGTGCCAGCAGTGAAATGTTAGCGCTACTAGCCAAAAACATTCAGTACTTC.

The V and J genes are TRBV5-1 and TRBJ2-7; the match to TRBD2 covers 11 bases. The ends lost 3 bases at V and 5 bases at J; junction bases unmatched: 7. The CDR3 extends over 15 amino acids. Germline-derived CDR1 and CDR2 are SGHRS and YFSETQ. The CDR3 nucleotides read TGCGCCAGCAGCTCAATTAGCGGGAGGGGAGACGAGCAGTACTTC. The encoded protein is CASSSISGRGDEQYF.

The V call is TRBV29-1, the J call TRBJ2-7; tentative D call: TRBD1 (6 bases). V gave up 4 bases and J gave up 7 bases, with 14 bases separating them. Per the germline V gene, CDR1 is SQVTM and CDR2 is ANQGSEA. The CDR3 consists of 12 residues. CDR3 sequence: CSVVPGAREQYF. DNA of the CDR3: TGCAGCGTTGTCCCAGGGGCGCGGGAGCAGTACTTC.

V usage is TRBV27 and J usage is TRBJ2-7; 8 bases are shared with TRBD2. The V gene end was trimmed by 5 bases and the J gene end by 1 base; junction bases not matched to a gene: 4. This CDR3 contains 14 residues. The germline V gene has CDR1 MNHEY and CDR2 SMNVEV (reference sequence). This chain's CDR3 is CASSPLAGSYEQYF. The CDR3 bases are TGTGCCAGCAGTCCTTTAGCGGGGTCCTACGAGCAGTACTTC.

V is TRBV9 and J is TRBJ2-1; a weak D match, TRBD2 (6 bases). The CDR3 has 13 amino acids. The V end lost 4 bases, the J end lost 7 bases, and 12 bases lay between the germline ends. Per germline, CDR1 SGDLS and CDR2 YYNGEE. CDR3 region: CASSPGTYNEQFF. The CDR3 nucleotides are TGTGCCAGCAGCCCCGGGACTTATAATGAGCAGTTCTTC.

The chain couples TRBV10-3 to TRBJ2-7, with D unresolved. Germline values: CDR1 ENHRY, CDR2 SYGVKD. V was shortened by 6 bases and J by 0 bases, with 9 bases between the two germline ends. The CDR3 is 13 amino acids. CDR3 protein: CAIRNPSSYEQYF. The CDR3, as DNA: TGTGCCATCAGGAACCCGAGCTCCTACGAGCAGTACTTC.

This clone was recorded once. The J gene is TRBJ1-1, the V gene TRBV5-1; D might be TRBD1 (5 bases). This CDR3 has 13 amino acids. V lost 3 bases and J 0 bases, leaving 6 bases between the germline ends. Germline V gene sequence: CDR1 SGHRS, CDR2 YFSETQ. The CDR3 DNA sequence: TGCGCCAGCAGCTCACAGGTGAACACTGAAGCTTTCTTT. Amino acids: CASSSQVNTEAFF.

A single count supports this clone. V usage is TRBV6-1 and J usage is TRBJ2-1; 7 bases line up with TRBD1. There are 15 residues in the CDR3. Germline lookup yields CDR1 MNHNS and CDR2 SASEGT. The trim removed 6 bases at V and 2 bases at J, leaving 7 bases unmatched. The CDR3 nucleotides are TGTGCCAGCAGGAGGGACAGTTCTCCCTACAATGAGCAGTTCTTC. Protein sequence: CASRRDSSPYNEQFF.

This clone was recorded once. This chain connects TRBV10-1 to TRBJ2-2; D might be TRBD2 (6 bases). The CDR3 sequence is 14 residues long. Germline V gives CDR1 WNHNN, CDR2 SYGVQD (reference sequence). V was trimmed by 7 bases and J by 1 base, leaving 10 bases between them. The CDR3 here is CASKSGQNTGELFF. In DNA form, the CDR3 reads TGCGCCAGCAAAAGCGGGCAGAACACCGGGGAGCTGTTTTTT.

The J gene is TRBJ2-7, the V gene TRBV5-5, with a weak D call TRBD2 (6 bases). The CDR3 extends over 15 amino acids. The V end was cut by 0 bases, the J end by 3 bases, with 13 bases between. Looked up from germline, CDR1 is SGHKS and CDR2 is YYEKEE (reference sequence). As DNA, the CDR3 is TGTGCCAGCAGCTTGGTGGTAGGGGAGGTCTACGAGCAGTACTTC. Its translation: CASSLVVGEVYEQYF.

This clone has more than one count but fewer than ten. V gene TRBV7-2 combines with J gene TRBJ2-7, with 11 positions matching TRBD2. The V gene end was trimmed by 3 bases and the J gene end by 5 bases; junction bases not matched to a gene: 9. The CDR3 is 16 amino acids. Germline values: CDR1 SGHTA, CDR2 FQGNSA. CDR3 sequence (DNA): TGTGCCAGCAGCTTGAGGGTGACTAGCGGGACCGACGAGCAGTACTTC. Translated: CASSLRVTSGTDEQYF.

In this sample, this clone turned up once. This chain joins TRBV11-3 and TRBJ2-1; the match to TRBD2 covers 14 bases. V lost 2 bases and J lost 0; bases outside the gene matches: 9. CDR1 and CDR2 from the germline V gene are SGHNT and YENEEA. The CDR3 is 20 amino acids. CDR3 DNA: TGTGCCAGCAGCTTACGAGGACTAGCGGGAGGACAAAGCTCCTACAATGAGCAGTTCTTC. It specifies CASSLRGLAGGQSSYNEQFF. Filled out from reference TRBV11-3 and TRBJ2-1, the complete variable domain reads EAGVVQSPRYKIIEKKQPVAFWCNPISGHNTLYWYLQNLGQGPELLIRYENEEAVDDSQLPKDRFSAERLKGVDSTLKIQPAELGDSAVYLCASSLRGLAGGQSSYNEQFFGPGTRLTVL.

V usage is TRBV7-3 and J usage is TRBJ2-2; a possible D gene is TRBD2 (6 bases). The V and J ends lost 1 base and 2 bases respectively, with 11 bases between them. Germline V gene lookup returns CDR1 SGHTA and CDR2 FQGTGA. This CDR3 contains 16 residues. In DNA, the CDR3 is TGTGCCAGCAGCTTAAATAGGGGAGGAAACACCGGGGAGCTGTTTTTT. Its translation: CASSLNRGGNTGELFF.

The rearrangement links TRBV5-1 to TRBJ2-1; D may be TRBD1 (6 bases). V was shortened by 0 bases and J by 8 bases, with 15 bases between the two germline ends. The length of the CDR3 is 15 residues. Germline V gives CDR1 SGHRS, CDR2 YFSETQ. CDR3 sequence (DNA): TGCGCCAGCAGCTTGGCCCCAGGGGTGGGAGATGAGCAGTTCTTC. Protein sequence: CASSLAPGVGDEQFF.

The DNA for the CDR3 is TGTGCCAGCACCGCCGACACAACCTACAATGAGCAGTTCTTC. As protein: CASTADTTYNEQFF. The chain carries TRBV7-6 and TRBJ2-1; D call uncertain. Trimming cost V 7 bases and J 2 bases, with 12 bases left between them. From germline, CDR1 is SGHVS and CDR2 FNYEAQ. The CDR3 extends over 14 amino acids. The complete variable domain, with remaining parts taken from reference TRBV7-6 and TRBJ2-1, reads GAGVSQSPRYKVTKRGQDVALRCDPISGHVSLYWYRQALGQGPEFLTYFNYEAQQDKSGLPNDRFSAERPEGSISTLTIQRTEQRDSAMYRCASTADTTYNEQFFGPGTRLTVL.

The chain employs TRBV27 and TRBJ2-7; 9 bases are a match to TRBD2. Per germline, CDR1 MNHEY and CDR2 SMNVEV (reference sequence). V was clipped by 6 bases and J by 1 base; unmatched bases: 7. The CDR3 length is 15 residues. For the CDR3, the DNA is TGTGCCAGCAGCTTTAGCGGGAGTCTTTCCTACGAGCAGTACTTC. It is translated as CASSFSGSLSYEQYF.

V and J are TRBV11-2 and TRBJ1-1; maybe TRBD1 (6 bases). The CDR3 sequence is 15 residues long. Germline V lookup: CDR1 SGHAT, CDR2 FQNNGV. V was clipped by 2 bases and J by 1 base, with 11 bases between them. CDR3: CASSLYGTSNTEAFF. DNA of the CDR3: TGTGCCAGCAGCTTATATGGGACATCGAACACTGAAGCTTTCTTT.

This sequence joins TRBV5-4 and TRBJ2-1; tentatively, D is TRBD2 (6 bases). Germline CDR1 reads SGHNT; CDR2 reads YYREEE (reference sequence). V was pared by 5 bases and J by 7 bases, with 13 bases between. The CDR3 is 13 amino acids. CDR3 sequence (DNA): TGTGCCAGCAGAGTGGGAGGCCGGAATGAGCAGTTCTTC. Translated: CASRVGGRNEQFF. Complete variable domain (other parts from reference TRBV5-4 and TRBJ2-1): ETGVTQSPTHLIKTRGQQVTLRCSSQSGHNTVSWYQQALGQGPQFIFQYYREEENGRGNFPPRFSGLQFPNYSSELNVNALELDDSALYLCASRVGGRNEQFFGPGTRLTVL.

This rearrangement joins TRBV27 to TRBJ2-3, with 7 bases matching TRBD2. The length of the CDR3 is 20 residues. V lost 6 bases, J lost 1 base, and 22 bases stayed unmatched. The germline gives CDR1 MNHEY, CDR2 SMNVEV (reference sequence). The CDR3 DNA is TGTGCCAGCAGCCCGGACTTGGACTGGCGCGCTGGGAGGGGCACAGATACGCAGTATTTT. Translation gives CASSPDLDWRAGRGTDTQYF.

The chain is built from TRBV21-1 and TRBJ2-6; the table calls TRBD2, which could not be checked here. TRBV21-1 is tagged as a pseudogene. The CDR3 has 19 residues. The CDR3 nucleotides read TGTGCCAGCAGCAAAGGGAGCAAGCGGGTGAGCTCTGGGGCCAACGTCCTGACTTTC. Translating it yields CASSKGSKRVSSGANVLTF.

This chain joins TRBV19 and TRBJ1-1; 9 nucleotides align to TRBD1. V was clipped by 3 bases and J by 0 bases; unmatched bases: 14. Germline V CDR1 and CDR2: LNHDA, SQIVND (reference sequence). CDR3 length equals 19 residues. The CDR3 reads CASSMGTGWRQLMNTEAFF. The CDR3 DNA reads TGTGCCAGTAGTATGGGGACAGGGTGGCGACAACTCATGAACACTGAAGCTTTCTTT.

This chain connects TRBV7-9 to TRBJ2-7; TRBD2 agrees at 9 bases. There are 14 residues in the CDR3. V was clipped by 5 bases and J by 3 bases; unmatched bases: 5. The germline V gene has CDR1 SEHNR and CDR2 FQNEAQ (reference sequence). In DNA, the CDR3 is TGTGCCAGCAGCACCATTAGCGGGGGCTACGAGCAGTACTTC. Amino acids: CASSTISGGYEQYF. The variable domain in full, with the rest retrieved from reference TRBV7-9 and TRBJ2-7, is DTGVSQNPRHKITKRGQNVTFRCDPISEHNRLYWYRQTLGQGPEFLTYFQNEAQLEKSRLLSDRFSAERPKGSFSTLEIQRTEQGDSAMYLCASSTISGGYEQYFGPGTRLTVT.

In this sample, this clone turned up once. The chain carries TRBV29-1 and TRBJ2-5, with 11 bases that match TRBD1. CDR1 SQVTM and CDR2 ANQGSEA come from the germline V gene. J was trimmed by 3 bases and V by 5 bases; bases with no gene match: 8. CDR3 length: 15 amino acids. The DNA for the CDR3 is TGCAGCGTTCTAATGGACAGGGGGCGTGAAGAGACCCAGTACTTC. It specifies CSVLMDRGREETQYF.

The J gene is TRBJ2-7, the V gene TRBV6-1; possible D gene TRBD1, 6 bases. The CDR3 has 14 amino acids. Germline V gene data show CDR1 as MNHNS and CDR2 as SASEGT. Trimming pared 5 bases from V and 6 bases from J, leaving 17 bases between. The CDR3 protein is CASSLGASSLEQYF. The CDR3 bases are TGTGCCAGCAGTCTGGGGGCTAGCTCCCTCGAGCAGTACTTC.

The chain uses TRBV7-2 and TRBJ2-1; 8 bases map to TRBD2. Germline CDR1 and CDR2: SGHTA and FQGNSA. V dropped 5 bases and J dropped 8; count of bases not matched to a gene: 17. This CDR3 spans 17 amino acids. CDR3 region: CASSATEAGVVSHEQFF. The DNA for the CDR3 is TGTGCCAGCAGCGCCACGGAAGCGGGAGTAGTTTCGCATGAGCAGTTCTTC.

This chain links TRBV5-1 with TRBJ2-1; D perhaps matches TRBD2 (6 bases). CDR3 length: 16 amino acids. Per germline, CDR1 SGHRS and CDR2 YFSETQ. V was clipped by 4 bases and J by 3 bases, with 17 bases between them. The CDR3, as DNA: TGCGCCAGCAGCCCCGAACCCGGGACTCTCTACAATGAGCAGTTCTTC. This sequence encodes CASSPEPGTLYNEQFF.

In its sample, this clone was seen a few times. The V and J genes are TRBV5-1 and TRBJ2-3; D possibly corresponds to TRBD1 (6 bases). CDR3 size: 14 residues. The V gene lost 4 bases and the J gene lost 1 base, with 10 bases spanning the gap. In germline, CDR1 is SGHRS, CDR2 YFSETQ. CDR3 region: CASSGSGGTDTQYF. CDR3 in DNA: TGCGCCAGCAGCGGATCAGGGGGCACAGATACGCAGTATTTT.

The V call is TRBV27, the J call TRBJ2-5; 7 bases agree with TRBD2. Gene TRBJ2-7 matches the end of the DNA better, so the J call may be wrong. The CDR3 has 16 residues. The germline V gene has CDR1 MNHEY and CDR2 SMNVEV (reference sequence). This CDR3 is CASSLFGFPTSFEQYF. The CDR3 coding sequence is TGTGCCAGCAGTTTATTCGGATTTCCGACTAGCTTCGAGCAGTACTTC.